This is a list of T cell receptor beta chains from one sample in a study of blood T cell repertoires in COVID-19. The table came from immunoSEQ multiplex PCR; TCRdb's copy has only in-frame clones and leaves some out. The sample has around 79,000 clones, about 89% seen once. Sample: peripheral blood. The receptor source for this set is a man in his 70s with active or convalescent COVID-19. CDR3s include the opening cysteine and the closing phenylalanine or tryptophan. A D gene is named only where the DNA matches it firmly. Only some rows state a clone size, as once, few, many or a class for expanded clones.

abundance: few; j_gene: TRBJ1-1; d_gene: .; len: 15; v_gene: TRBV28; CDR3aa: CASSLFDSMNTEAFF; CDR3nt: TGTGCCAGCAGTTTATTTGACAGCATGAACACTGAAGCTTTCTTT
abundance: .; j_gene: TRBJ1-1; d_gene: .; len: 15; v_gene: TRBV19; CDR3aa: CASSSPGGARTEAFF; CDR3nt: TGTGCCAGTAGTTCCCCGGGGGGGGCCCGCACTGAAGCTTTCTTT
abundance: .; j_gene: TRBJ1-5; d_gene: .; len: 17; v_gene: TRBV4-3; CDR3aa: CASSQDLISQGGQPQHF; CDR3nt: TGCGCCAGCAGCCAAGATTTAATTTCACAGGGCGGTCAGCCCCAGCATTTT
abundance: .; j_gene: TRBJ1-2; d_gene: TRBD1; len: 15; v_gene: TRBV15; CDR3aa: CATSRESRQGHGYTF; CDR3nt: TGTGCCACCAGCAGAGAGTCCCGACAGGGCCATGGCTACACCTTC
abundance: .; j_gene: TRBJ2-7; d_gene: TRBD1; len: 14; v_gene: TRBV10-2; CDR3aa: CASRRDSGRSEQYF; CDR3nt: TGCGCCAGCAGAAGGGACAGTGGACGTTCGGAGCAGTACTTC
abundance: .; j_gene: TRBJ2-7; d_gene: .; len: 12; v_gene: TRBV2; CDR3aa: CASSEQGRQQYF; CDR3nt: TGTGCCAGCAGTGAGCAGGGCCGGCAGCAGTACTTC
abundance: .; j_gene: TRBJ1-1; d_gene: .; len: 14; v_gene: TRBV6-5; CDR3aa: CATLMGGLNTEAFF; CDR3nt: TGTGCCACTCTAATGGGGGGGCTGAACACTGAAGCTTTCTTT
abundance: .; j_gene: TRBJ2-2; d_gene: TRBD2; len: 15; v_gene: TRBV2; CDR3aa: CASRSTSGNTGELFF; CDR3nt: TGTGCCAGCAGATCGACTAGCGGGAACACCGGGGAGCTGTTTTTT
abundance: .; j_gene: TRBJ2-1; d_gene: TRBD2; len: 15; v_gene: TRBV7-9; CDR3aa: CASSLSAGSLNEQFF; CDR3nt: TGTGCCAGCAGCTTATCAGCGGGAAGCCTCAATGAGCAGTTCTTC
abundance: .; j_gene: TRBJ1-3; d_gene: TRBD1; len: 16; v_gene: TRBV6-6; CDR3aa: CASRGRTGLSGNTIYF; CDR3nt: TGTGCCAGCAGGGGAAGGACAGGTTTGTCTGGAAACACCATATATTTT
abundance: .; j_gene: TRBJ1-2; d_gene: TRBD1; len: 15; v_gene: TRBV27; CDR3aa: CASSPRTGAGYGYTF; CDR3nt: TGTGCCAGCAGTCCCCGGACAGGCGCTGGCTATGGCTACACCTTC
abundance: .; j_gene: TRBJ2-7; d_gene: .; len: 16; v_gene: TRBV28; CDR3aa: CASSSGGQQTSYEQYF; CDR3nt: TGTGCCAGCAGTTCCGGGGGGCAGCAAACTTCCTACGAGCAGTACTTC
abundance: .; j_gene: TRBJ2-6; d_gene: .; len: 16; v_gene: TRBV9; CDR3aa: CASSPDTGSGANVLTF; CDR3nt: TGTGCCAGCAGCCCCGACACCGGCTCTGGGGCCAACGTCCTGACTTTC
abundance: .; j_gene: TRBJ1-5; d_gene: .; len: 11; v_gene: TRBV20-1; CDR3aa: CSARGGQPQHF; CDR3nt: TGCAGTGCTAGGGGGGGGCAGCCCCAGCATTTT
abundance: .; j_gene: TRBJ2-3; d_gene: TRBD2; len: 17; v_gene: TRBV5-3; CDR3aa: CARSLSKREGSPDTQYF; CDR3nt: TGTGCCAGAAGCTTGTCAAAGCGGGAGGGTAGCCCAGATACGCAGTATTTT
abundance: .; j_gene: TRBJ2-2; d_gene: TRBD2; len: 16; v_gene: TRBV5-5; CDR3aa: CASMGLAGPVAGELFF; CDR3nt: TGTGCCAGCATGGGACTAGCGGGGCCCGTGGCCGGGGAGCTGTTTTTT
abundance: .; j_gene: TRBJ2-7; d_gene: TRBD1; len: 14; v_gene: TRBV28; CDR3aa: CASARYRGSYEQYF; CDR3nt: TGTGCCAGCGCCCGATACAGGGGCTCCTACGAGCAGTACTTC
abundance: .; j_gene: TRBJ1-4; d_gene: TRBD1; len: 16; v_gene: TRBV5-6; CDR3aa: CASRRQGARLDEKLFF; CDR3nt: TGTGCCAGCAGGAGACAGGGGGCTAGGTTAGATGAAAAACTGTTTTTT
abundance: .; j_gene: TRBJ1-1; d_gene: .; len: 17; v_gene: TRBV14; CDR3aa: CASSHLLRTEVNTEAFF; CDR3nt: TGTGCCAGCAGCCACCTCCTCCGGACAGAAGTGAACACTGAAGCTTTCTTT
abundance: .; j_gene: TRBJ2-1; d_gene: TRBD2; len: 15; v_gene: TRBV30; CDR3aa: CAWSVGLAGAYEQFF; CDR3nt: TGTGCCTGGAGTGTGGGACTAGCGGGAGCCTATGAGCAGTTCTTC
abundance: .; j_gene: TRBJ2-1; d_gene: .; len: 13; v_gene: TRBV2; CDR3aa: CASRWGPGSEQFF; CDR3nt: TGTGCCAGCAGGTGGGGTCCCGGGAGTGAGCAGTTCTTC
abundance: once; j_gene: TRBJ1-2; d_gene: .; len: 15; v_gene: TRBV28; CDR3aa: CASSLSQTRVQGYTF; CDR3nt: TGTGCCAGCAGTTTATCCCAGACGAGGGTCCAAGGCTACACCTTC
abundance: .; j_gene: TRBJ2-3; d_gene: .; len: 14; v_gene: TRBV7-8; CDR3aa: CASSLYAGTDTQYF; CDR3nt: TGTGCCAGCAGCTTATATGCAGGCACAGATACGCAGTATTTT
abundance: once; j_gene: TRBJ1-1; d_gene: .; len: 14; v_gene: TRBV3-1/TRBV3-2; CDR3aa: CASSPQRARTEAFF; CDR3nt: TGTGCCAGCAGCCCCCAGAGGGCCAGGACTGAAGCTTTCTTT
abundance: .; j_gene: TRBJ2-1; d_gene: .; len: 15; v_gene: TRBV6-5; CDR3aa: CASSQRGFGENEQFF; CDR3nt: TGTGCCAGCAGTCAAAGGGGGTTTGGAGAGAATGAGCAGTTCTTC
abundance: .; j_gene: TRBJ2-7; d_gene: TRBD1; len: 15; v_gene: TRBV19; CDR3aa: CASSNYRDSTYEQYF; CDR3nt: TGTGCCAGTAGTAACTACCGGGACAGCACCTACGAGCAGTACTTC
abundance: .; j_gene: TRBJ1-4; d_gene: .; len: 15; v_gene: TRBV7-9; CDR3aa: CASSQTGRRDEKLFF; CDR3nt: TGTGCCAGCAGCCAAACGGGAAGGAGGGATGAAAAACTGTTTTTT
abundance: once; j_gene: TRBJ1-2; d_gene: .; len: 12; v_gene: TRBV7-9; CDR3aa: CASSDQGYGYTF; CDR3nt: TGTGCCAGCAGTGACCAGGGCTACGGCTACACCTTC
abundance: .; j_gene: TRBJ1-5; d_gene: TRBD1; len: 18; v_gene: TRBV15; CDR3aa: CATSRDGDRGSSNQPQHF; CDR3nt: TGTGCCACCAGCAGAGATGGGGACAGGGGGTCCAGCAATCAGCCCCAGCATTTT
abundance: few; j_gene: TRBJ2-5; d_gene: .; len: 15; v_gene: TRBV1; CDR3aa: CTSSQVAGFQETQYF; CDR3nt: TGCACCAGCAGCCAAGTAGCCGGGTTCCAAGAGACCCAGTACTTC
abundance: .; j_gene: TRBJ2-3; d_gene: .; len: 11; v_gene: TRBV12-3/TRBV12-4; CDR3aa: CASSRLDTQYF; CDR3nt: TGTGCCAGCAGCAGGCTAGATACGCAGTATTTT
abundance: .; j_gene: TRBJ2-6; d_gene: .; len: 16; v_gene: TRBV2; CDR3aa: CASSRVGNSGANVLTF; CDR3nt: TGTGCCAGCAGTCGCGTCGGGAACTCTGGGGCCAACGTCCTGACTTTC
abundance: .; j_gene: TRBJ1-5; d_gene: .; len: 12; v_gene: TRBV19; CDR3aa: CATDSGFQPQHF; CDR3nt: TGTGCCACTGACTCTGGGTTCCAGCCCCAGCATTTT
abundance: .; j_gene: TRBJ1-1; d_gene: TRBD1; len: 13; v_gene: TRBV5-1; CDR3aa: CASSLTGDTEAFF; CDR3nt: TGCGCCAGCAGCTTAACAGGGGACACTGAAGCTTTCTTT
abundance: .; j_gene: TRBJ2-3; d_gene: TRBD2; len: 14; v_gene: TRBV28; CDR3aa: CASLGGASEDTQYF; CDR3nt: TGTGCCAGCCTCGGGGGGGCGAGCGAAGATACGCAGTATTTT
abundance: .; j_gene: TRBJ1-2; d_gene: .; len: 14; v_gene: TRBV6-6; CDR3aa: CASSGWQGSDGYTF; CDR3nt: TGTGCCAGCAGTGGTTGGCAGGGCTCGGATGGCTACACCTTC
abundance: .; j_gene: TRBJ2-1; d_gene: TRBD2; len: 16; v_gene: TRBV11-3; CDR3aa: CASSLTTSGSVSEQFF; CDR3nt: TGTGCCAGCAGCCTCACGACTAGCGGGAGTGTAAGTGAGCAGTTCTTC
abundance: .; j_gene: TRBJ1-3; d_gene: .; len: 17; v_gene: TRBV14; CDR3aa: CASSQIKGASSGNTIYF; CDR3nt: TGTGCCAGCAGCCAAATCAAAGGGGCTTCCTCTGGAAACACCATATATTTT
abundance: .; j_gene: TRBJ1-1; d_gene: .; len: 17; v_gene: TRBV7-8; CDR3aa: CASSLSLVQSGGTEAFF; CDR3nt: TGTGCCAGCAGCTTAAGTCTGGTGCAGTCAGGTGGCACTGAAGCTTTCTTT